This note documents a single TCR beta chain sequence. What antigen it recognizes has not been identified. Per-base qualities were not stored, and no clone one base away is much larger. These data belong to a study of CD8+ T cells in alopecia areata (dated by TCRdb to 2016 to 2018). Regarding the complete study: To study T cell clonal expansion in alopecia areata, the researchers applied high-throughput TCRbeta sequencing to both the C3H/HeJ mouse model and human patients. In humans, TCRbeta sequencing was performed on scalp tissue and on sorted CD4+ and CD8+ peripheral blood T cells from healthy controls and from patients with patchy or totalis/universalis alopecia areata. Scalp clonality was compared among normal scalp (n=4), patchy alopecia areata scalp (n=8), and alopecia totalis/universalis scalp (n=8). RNA was extracted with the PAXgene miRNA kit for fixed scalp, the miRNeasy kit for PBMCs, and the RNeasy kit for mouse skin. Amplification of TCRbeta CDR3 regions was done by immunoSEQ multiplex PCR using 35 Vbeta forward primers and 13 Jbeta reverse primers. The paper's findings and limits, for the study overall: Shared TCR sequences between patients were less evident than in mice, which may be partly attributable to HLA diversity in the patient population. Higher clonality and more expanded CD8+ clones were observed in lesional scalp than in normal scalp, particularly in alopecia totalis/universalis, a finding suggestive of antigenic drive. Unlike mouse skin, which is dominated by gammadelta T cells, normal human skin has resident alphabeta T cells that are also sequenced, and this complicates analysis of the scalp TCR repertoire.

CD4+ cells from about 5 biomarker-study patients were further sorted into CD25+CD127- cells. Peripheral blood and lesional scalp punch biopsies were obtained from patients with alopecia areata. PBMCs were isolated by density centrifugation and stained for CD3, CD4 and CD8, and CD4+ and CD8+ T cells were sorted on a FACSAria. Alopecia areata patients who were not treated were recruited through a multicenter biomarker study. The library was obtained by the immunoSEQ multiplex PCR assay. RNA was extracted from all samples and reverse transcribed into cDNA as template for TCR sequencing. First-strand cDNA was synthesized using SuperScript III with a 2:1 mix of oligo-dT and random hexamers. A synthetic immune receptor repertoire was used to measure amplification bias, and any remaining bias was corrected computationally. The paper's data handling went like this. After raw reads were preprocessed to remove errors, the CDR3 was defined following IMGT conventions as running from the conserved cysteine to phenylalanine. To get clonality, Shannon entropy was normalized by log2 of the number of productive unique TCRs and the result was subtracted from 1. Whether scalp clones were CD4 or CD8 was inferred by matching scalp TCRbeta sequences against CD4 and CD8 repertoires sorted from blood. Entries here come from immuneACCESS through TCRdb and include only in-frame sequences with V and J called. Some clones fail to appear in such tables; in the studies checked, an unresolved V gene covers under half of the shortfall, and the cause of the remainder is unknown. V and J calls and clone size are as listed in that table; D and trimming were resolved from the DNA. The sample yields about 37,000 clones; approximately 54% were counted once. Less than 2% of the sample rests with the top ten.

For CDR1 and CDR2, the germline V gene lists LGHNA and YNFKEQ. The junction carries 3 bases between V and J, which are trimmed by 0 bases and 4 bases respectively. The CDR3 holds 12 amino acids from the cysteine to the phenylalanine. The CDR3 DNA has 36 bases and is translated from base 1. The clonotype was recovered from a human donor with alopecia areata. Sample: CD4+ Tregs sorted from blood. This sequence uses TRBV4-2 and TRBJ1-2, with no reliable assignment of the D segment. In nucleotides, the sequence is TGTGCCAGCAGCCAAGACAGCTATGGCTACACCTTC. Its protein reads: CASSQDSYGYTF.